Below, 29 T cell receptor beta chains from the same sample are listed, as sequenced in a study of T cell repertoires in cytomegalovirus infection. Antigens of these TCRs are unknown. TCRdb redid the calling of the reads with MiXCR, one entry per CDR3 protein. The table includes about 330,000 distinct CDR3 sequences, approximately 30% detected once. Sequenced material: cultured PBMCs, taken from culture after CMV antigen stimulation. All receptors come from a human donor in good health (CMV status not recorded). Some clones in this sample may be carry-over from other donors' samples.

The CDR3 DNA is TGTGCCAGCAGCTACGGCGGGAGGGTCGCCTACGAGCAGTACTTC. Translated, it gives CASSYGGRVAYEQYF. The chain carries TRBV7-2 and TRBJ2-7; 9 positions agree with TRBD2. CDR3 length: 15 residues. The germline V gene encodes CDR1 SGHTA and CDR2 FQGNSA. V trimming: 4 bases; J trimming: 2 bases; junction bases outside the gene matches: 6.

Only a few counts were recorded for this clonotype. The rearrangement uses TRBV5-1 and TRBJ1-1; tentatively, D is TRBD1 (5 bases). The V gene lost 4 bases and the J gene lost 8 bases, with 12 bases spanning the gap. Per germline, CDR1 SGHRS and CDR2 YFSETQ. The CDR3 extends over 12 amino acids. CDR3 bases: TGCGCCAGCAGCATAACAGGTCCAGAAGCTTTCTTT. This gives the protein CASSITGPEAFF.

This clonotype was recorded once. The rearrangement joins TRBV18 to TRBJ1-5; a possible D gene is TRBD1 (6 bases). This CDR3 spans 17 amino acids. V was cut by 3 bases and J by 0 bases, with 15 bases left in between. The V gene's germline CDR1 is KGHSH and CDR2 LQKENI. The CDR3: CASSPNPPGASNQPQHF. The CDR3 bases are TGTGCCAGCTCACCTAACCCCCCAGGGGCTAGCAATCAGCCCCAGCATTTT.

The chain recombines TRBV27 with TRBJ1-6; tentative D call: TRBD1 (5 bases). V was clipped by 1 base and J by 0 bases, with 10 bases between them. Germline CDR1 MNHEY, CDR2 SMNVEV (reference sequence). The CDR3 totals 17 residues. In nucleotides, the CDR3 is TGTGCCAGCAGTTTATTGAAGGGGAGCTCCTATAATTCACCCCTCCACTTT. Protein product: CASSLLKGSSYNSPLHF.

J is TRBJ1-3 and V is TRBV7-2; 8 bases are a match to TRBD1. Trimming removed 4 bases from V and 4 bases from J; junction bases left unmatched: 6. Per germline, CDR1 SGHTA and CDR2 FQGNSA. CDR3 size: 15 residues. CDR3 in amino acids: CASSSSGGGGNTIYF. The CDR3 DNA reads as TGTGCCAGCAGCTCATCAGGGGGCGGCGGAAACACCATATATTTT. Filled out from reference TRBV7-2 and TRBJ1-3, the complete variable domain reads GAGVSQSPSNKVTEKGKDVELRCDPISGHTALYWYRQSLGQGLEFLIYFQGNSAPDKSGLPSDRFSAERTGGSVSTLTIQRTQQEDSAVYLCASSSSGGGGNTIYFGEGSWLTVV.

The CDR3 reads CASSYMGGLVAEQFF. In DNA, the CDR3 is TGTGCCAGCAGCTACATGGGAGGACTAGTCGCTGAGCAGTTCTTC. The chain couples TRBV7-6 to TRBJ2-1, with 7 bases lining up with TRBD2. This CDR3 region has 15 residues. Trimming removed 4 bases from V and 9 bases from J; junction bases left unmatched: 12. Germline lookup yields CDR1 SGHVS and CDR2 FNYEAQ.

This clonotype was observed many times. The gene calls are TRBV7-2 and TRBJ2-5; 7 nucleotides align to TRBD1. Per the germline V gene, CDR1 is SGHTA and CDR2 is FQGNSA. The CDR3 is 16 residues long. V shed 3 bases, J shed 5 bases, and the junction held 12 bases outside the gene matches. This CDR3 is CASSFSTGAVSETQYF. As DNA, the CDR3 is TGTGCCAGCAGCTTTTCCACAGGGGCCGTTTCGGAGACCCAGTACTTC.

This clonotype was counted at least ten times. The rearrangement links TRBV7-2 to TRBJ2-3; no reliable D call. The CDR3 extends over 14 amino acids. Germline CDR1 SGHTA, CDR2 FQGNSA. Trimming left V 5 bases short and J 0 bases short, with 9 bases between. The CDR3 here is CASSPRRSTDTQYF. CDR3 DNA sequence: TGTGCCAGCAGCCCGAGACGGAGCACAGATACGCAGTATTTT.

The table lists this clonotype with a few counts. The CDR3 DNA reads as TGTGCCAGCAGCCGTCATCGCGGACAGGGGAACGGCGAGCAGTACGTC. This translates into CASSRHRGQGNGEQYV. This chain connects TRBV6-2 or TRBV6-3 to TRBJ2-7, with 9 bases identical to TRBD1. This CDR3 contains 16 residues. CDR1 is MNHEY and CDR2 is SVGEGT in the germline V gene. Trimming removed 6 bases from V and 6 bases from J; junction bases left unmatched: 15.

This clonotype was observed many times. V and J are TRBV7-2 and TRBJ2-5; no firm D call. Germline V lookup: CDR1 SGHTA, CDR2 FQGNSA. With 2 bases removed from V and 5 bases from J, the gap between germline ends came to 12 bases. The CDR3 runs 14 residues. The CDR3 DNA follows: TGTGCCAGCAGCTTATGGGCAGGTGGCGAGACCCAGTACTTC. Its protein product is CASSLWAGGETQYF.

This chain connects TRBV27 to TRBJ1-3, with TRBD1 as a possible D gene (6 bases). Germline V gives CDR1 MNHEY, CDR2 SMNVEV (reference sequence). The CDR3 spans 15 residues. Trimming removed 0 bases at V and 5 bases at J, with 11 bases between. CDR3 in amino acids: CASSLSSGGRNTIYF. The CDR3 coding sequence is TGTGCCAGCAGTTTATCCTCCGGGGGGCGAAACACCATATATTTT.

This clonotype was counted a few times. The chain employs TRBV5-1 and TRBJ1-2, with D unclear. The germline CDR1 and CDR2 sequences are SGHRS and YFSETQ. CDR3 length: 12 residues. The germline V and J ends were trimmed by 4 bases and 8 bases, with 12 bases remaining between them. CDR3 bases: TGCGCCAGCAGCGGTCGGAACGGGGGCTACACCTTC. Translating it yields CASSGRNGGYTF.

The V call is TRBV20-1, the J call TRBJ2-5; D possibly corresponds to TRBD1 (6 bases). Germline-derived CDR1 and CDR2 are DFQATT and SNEGSKA (reference sequence). The ends were cut back, 1 base at V and 5 bases at J, with 20 bases in the middle. The length of the CDR3 is 16 residues. CDR3 protein: CSARGPDRSGRETQYF. For the CDR3, the DNA is TGCAGTGCTAGAGGGCCGGACAGATCGGGGCGGGAGACCCAGTACTTC.

The chain carries TRBV6-8 and TRBJ2-1; perhaps TRBD1 as D (6 bases). CDR1 and CDR2 from the germline V gene are MNHGY and SAAAGT. V gave up 7 bases and J gave up 0 bases, with 10 bases separating them. There are 14 residues in the CDR3. The CDR3 DNA sequence: TGTGCCAGCACCCTGGACAGCTCCTACAATGAGCAGTTCTTC. As protein: CASTLDSSYNEQFF.

The chain links TRBV29-1 to TRBJ2-1, with a tentative D call TRBD2 (6 bases). Trimming stripped 2 bases from V and 2 bases from J, with 10 bases between. In germline, CDR1 is SQVTM, CDR2 ANQGSEA. This CDR3 spans 14 amino acids. The CDR3 coding sequence is TGCAGCGTTGAAAACGGGGGTGCCTACAATGAGCAGTTCTTC. Encoded protein: CSVENGGAYNEQFF.

This chain joins TRBV7-9 and TRBJ2-2; tentative D call: TRBD1 (6 bases). Germline CDR1 is SEHNR and CDR2 is FQNEAQ (reference sequence). The CDR3 loop spans 14 amino acids. The V gene lost 5 bases and the J gene lost 3 bases, with 10 bases spanning the gap. This chain's CDR3 is CASSTQGDTGELFF. The CDR3 DNA follows: TGTGCCAGCAGCACACAGGGAGACACCGGGGAGCTGTTTTTT.

This clonotype has more than one count but fewer than ten. The chain joins TRBV2 to TRBJ1-6, with D perhaps matching TRBD1 (5 bases). The V gene lost 11 bases and the J gene lost 7 bases, with 15 bases spanning the gap. Per the germline V gene, CDR1 is SNHLY and CDR2 is FYNNEI. The CDR3 runs 13 residues. The CDR3 DNA sequence: TGTGCCCGGAGTCGGGGGTTGAATTCACCCCTCCACTTT. It encodes CARSRGLNSPLHF.

This clonotype was counted between two and nine times. V usage is TRBV2 and J usage is TRBJ2-7; either TRBD1 or TRBD2 may supply D (5 bases each). This CDR3 spans 12 amino acids. Between the trimmed V and J ends, which lost 8 bases and 4 bases, there was a span of 12 bases. Looked up from germline, CDR1 is SNHLY and CDR2 is FYNNEI. The CDR3 loop is CASDQGAYEQYV. CDR3 nucleotides: TGTGCCAGCGACCAGGGAGCATACGAGCAGTACGTC.

The chain employs TRBV3-1 and TRBJ2-1; 11 bases are shared with TRBD2. CDR1 LGHDT and CDR2 YNNKEL come from the germline V gene (reference sequence). The CDR3 runs 16 residues. V trimming: 2 bases; J trimming: 7 bases; junction bases outside the gene matches: 7. In DNA, the CDR3 is TGTGCCAGCAGCCAAATTCTAGCGGGAGGCATGAATGAGCAGTTCTTC. Amino acids: CASSQILAGGMNEQFF.

The rearrangement links TRBV9 to TRBJ2-1; D not resolved. Germline V lookup: CDR1 SGDLS, CDR2 YYNGEE. The CDR3 covers 14 residues. V was trimmed by 1 base and J by 0 bases, leaving 5 bases between them. The DNA for the CDR3 is TGTGCCAGCAGCGTACAGCCCTCCTACAATGAGCAGTTCTTC. Encoded protein: CASSVQPSYNEQFF.

V is TRBV7-8 and J is TRBJ2-3; TRBD2 agrees at 9 bases. Germline CDR1 and CDR2: SGHVS and FQNEAQ. J was trimmed by 5 bases and V by 5 bases; bases with no gene match: 14. This CDR3 region has 17 residues. As DNA, the CDR3 is TGTGCCAGCAGCCCCCTCCCGGGAGCGGGAGGTAGAGATACGCAGTATTTT. As protein: CASSPLPGAGGRDTQYF.

The table lists this clonotype with a few counts. This sequence joins TRBV19 and TRBJ1-1; a weak D match, TRBD1 (5 bases). CDR3 length equals 13 residues. Trimming removed 1 base from V and 6 bases from J, with 9 bases in between. Germline V gene data show CDR1 as LNHDA and CDR2 as SQIVND (reference sequence). The CDR3 region is CASSIAQASEAFF. In nucleotides, the CDR3 is TGTGCCAGTAGTATAGCACAGGCGTCTGAAGCTTTCTTT.

The rearrangement joins TRBV6-6 to TRBJ2-7; TRBD2 matches at 9 bases. The ends lost 6 bases at V and 3 bases at J; junction bases unmatched: 3. Germline V gene lookup returns CDR1 MNHNY and CDR2 SVGAGI (reference sequence). The CDR3 length is 13 residues. Here the CDR3 reads CASRGTSRYEQYV. In DNA form, the CDR3 reads TGTGCCAGCAGGGGGACTAGCCGCTACGAGCAGTACGTC.

This clonotype has more than one count but fewer than ten. The genes are TRBV11-3 and TRBJ1-3; D is unclear. CDR3 length: 17 amino acids. CDR1 is SGHNT, CDR2 YENEEA, per germline. V was clipped by 2 bases and J by 0 bases, with 14 bases between them. The CDR3 protein is CASSLRVTYDSGNTIYF. The CDR3 DNA sequence: TGTGCCAGCAGCTTAAGGGTGACGTACGACTCTGGAAACACCATATATTTT.

The rearrangement joins TRBV11-2 to TRBJ2-1, with D possibly TRBD2 on 6 matching bases. Germline V gene sequence: CDR1 SGHAT, CDR2 FQNNGV. The CDR3 contains 13 residues. Trimming pared 3 bases from V and 7 bases from J, leaving 10 bases between. The CDR3 coding sequence is TGTGCCAGCAGCTTCGGCCGGGAGAATGAGCAGTTCTTC. Encoded protein: CASSFGRENEQFF. Filled out from reference TRBV11-2 and TRBJ2-1, the complete variable domain reads EAGVAQSPRYKIIEKRQSVAFWCNPISGHATLYWYQQILGQGPKLLIQFQNNGVVDDSQLPKDRFSAERLKGVDSTLKIQPAKLEDSAVYLCASSFGRENEQFFGPGTRLTVL.

This clonotype was detected once. The chain recombines TRBV5-4 with TRBJ2-1, with 8 nucleotides matching TRBD1. CDR3 length: 15 amino acids. Germline V gene sequence: CDR1 SGHNT, CDR2 YYREEE (reference sequence). The J segment lost 4 bases and the V segment lost 2 bases, leaving 5 bases of the junction unmatched. The chain's CDR3 is CASSFQDRDYNEQFF. CDR3 in DNA: TGTGCCAGCAGCTTTCAGGACAGGGATTACAATGAGCAGTTCTTC.

The chain recombines TRBV24-1 with TRBJ2-1, with D tentatively TRBD2 (6 bases). CDR3 length: 15 residues. V lost 4 bases and J lost 8, with 17 bases in between. Germline V gene data show CDR1 as KGHDR and CDR2 as SFDVKD. The CDR3 DNA is TGTGCCACCAGTGACTCCGGGGGACTTAGCCATGAGCAGTTCTTC. Translating it yields CATSDSGGLSHEQFF.

The CDR3 nucleotides are TGTGCCAGCAGCTTAGTTGCGAGCGATCGTGAGCAGTTCTTC. This codes for CASSLVASDREQFF. The rearrangement uses TRBV7-2 and TRBJ2-1; D call uncertain. V was shortened by 1 base and J by 9 bases, with 13 bases between the two germline ends. From germline, CDR1 is SGHTA and CDR2 FQGNSA. The CDR3 loop spans 14 amino acids.

This clonotype was picked up a small number of times. The gene calls are TRBV20-1 and TRBJ2-3, with 8 bases matching TRBD2. The V segment lost 6 bases and the J segment 0 bases; nucleotides outside the gene matches: 8. The CDR3 extends over 15 amino acids. CDR1 and CDR2 from the germline V gene are DFQATT and SNEGSKA (reference sequence). CDR3 sequence: CSATGGALSTDTQYF. The DNA for the CDR3 is TGCAGTGCCACGGGGGGGGCACTTAGCACAGATACGCAGTATTTT.